This T cell receptor beta chain was sequenced for a study of blood T cell repertoires in COVID-19. Study summary: COVID-19 samples collected from the United States, Italy and Spain covered acute and convalescent phases. The cDNA or gDNA used as material had been derived from T cells, B-cell-depleted T cells, or PBMCs.

CDR3 length: 14 amino acids. Deletions cut 4 bases from V and 4 bases from J, with 13 bases between. CDR1 and CDR2 from the germline V gene are PRHDT and FYEKMQ (reference sequence). Per the authors' pipeline: Amplification of reference gene primers was used by the study to estimate nucleated cell counts. TCRdb's table, derived via immunoSEQ multiplex PCR, lists solely in-frame clones and lacks some. The V and J calls and the clone size are those of that table, but D and trimming were determined from the DNA. The data contain over 120,000 clones, about 87% of them seen just once; the ten biggest clones take up around 11%. Before being deemed recovered, Cohort 3 donors had two negative PCRs, clearance, or symptom resolution.

The V call is TRBV13, the J call TRBJ1-1; perhaps TRBD1 as D (6 bases). The specimen was PBMCs or T cells enriched from blood (not recorded which). The clonotype originates from a man aged 55 to 70 who had recovered from COVID-19. Here the CDR3 DNA reads TGTGCCAGCAGCTCGGGACACTTAATCACTGAAGCTTTCTTT. It specifies CASSSGHLITEAFF.